A selection of T cell receptor beta chains follows, all from one sample in a study of blood T cell repertoires in COVID-19. TCRdb keeps only in-frame clones here, not all; method: immunoSEQ multiplex PCR. The sample comprises 150,000 to 200,000 clones, about 80% of which are singletons, and roughly a fifth rests with the top ten. Sequencing used peripheral blood. These receptors were collected from a woman at least 80 years old with acute or convalescent COVID-19. The CDR3 runs from the conserved cysteine through the conserved F or W. A D gene is named only where the DNA matches it firmly. The listing skips clone size in some rows; elsewhere it reads once, few, many or a size class.

V	size	D	J	DNA	CDR3
TRBV28	-	TRBD1	TRBJ1-3	TGTGCCAGCAGTTCTGGACAGGTTGCCTCTGGAAACACCATATATTTT	CASSSGQVASGNTIYF
TRBV28	-	-	TRBJ2-5	TGTGCCAGCAGTGTCACAGAACAGGTATCCGAGACCCAGTACTTC	CASSVTEQVSETQYF
TRBV6-1	-	TRBD1	TRBJ1-1	TGTGCCAGCAGTTCTAACAGGGGTATCCCTGAAGCTTTCTTT	CASSSNRGIPEAFF
TRBV2	-	-	TRBJ1-6	TGTGCCAGCAGAGACCTCAGGTTAGGAGGTTCACCCCTCCACTTT	CASRDLRLGGSPLHF
TRBV18	once	-	TRBJ1-2	TGTGCCAGCTCACCTAAGGAGGACTATGGCTACACCTTC	CASSPKEDYGYTF
TRBV6-2/TRBV6-3	-	TRBD1	TRBJ1-6	TGTGCCAGCAGTTACTCCGGGACAGGGGGCTCACCCCTCCACTTT	CASSYSGTGGSPLHF
TRBV10-3	-	TRBD1	TRBJ1-6	TGTGCCATCAGTGAGTCGGCGACAGGGTTAACACCCCTCCACTTT	CAISESATGLTPLHF
TRBV11-1	-	TRBD2	TRBJ2-5	TGTGCCAGCAGCCGGACTAGAGAAGAGACCCAGTACTTC	CASSRTREETQYF
TRBV27	-	TRBD1	TRBJ1-5	TGTGCCAGCAGCCTAGGACAGGGCCCAAATCAGCCCCAGCATTTT	CASSLGQGPNQPQHF
TRBV4-2	-	TRBD2	TRBJ2-7	TGTGCCAGCAGCCAAGAACTAGCGGGCCTAAGCTCCTACGAGCAGTACTTC	CASSQELAGLSSYEQYF
TRBV19	-	-	TRBJ2-1	TGTGCCAGTAGTTTGACTTCTTCCTCGCCCAATGAGCAGTTCTTC	CASSLTSSSPNEQFF
TRBV11-3	few	TRBD2	TRBJ2-1	TGTGCCAGCAGTCCGGGACTAGCCTACAATGAGCAGTTCTTC	CASSPGLAYNEQFF
TRBV5-4	-	TRBD1	TRBJ2-7	TGTGCCAGCAGCTTTGGGACAGCCTACGAGCAGTACTTC	CASSFGTAYEQYF
TRBV11-2	-	-	TRBJ2-7	TGTGCCAGCAGCTTAGAGATGGGAGGCCTTTACTTC	CASSLEMGGLYF
TRBV7-3	-	TRBD1	TRBJ2-3	TGTGCCAGCAGCTTAGGGGACAGCCTTGGTGATACGCAGTATTTT	CASSLGDSLGDTQYF
TRBV7-3	-	TRBD2	TRBJ2-1	TGTGCCAGCAGCTTTAGCGGGGGGGATGAGCAGTTCTTC	CASSFSGGDEQFF